This TCR beta chain appears in the sequencing data of a study of read filtering for tumor transcriptome and immune sequencing. Study-wide context: The cohort had 17 men and some 13 women aged about 45 to 80, mean about 72 years. By R-ISS, stages I, II and III held approximately 8, 17 and 7 patients. General observations from the study: Correlation between methods rose after single-read clonotypes were removed.

This library used around 400 ng RNA and molecular barcoded adaptors spanning alpha/delta and beta/gamma chains. TCRdb itself ran the reads through MiXCR, one entry per CDR3 protein. The repertoire holds approximately 5,000 distinct CDR3 sequences, with about 20% as singletons. The CDR3 spans 14 residues. Trimming removed 7 bases from V and 0 bases from J, with 10 bases in between. In germline, CDR1 is MDHEN, CDR2 SYDVKM. This clonotype was recorded at least ten times. What it recognizes is unknown. Sampling of bone marrow took place during active disease in every patient. The clonotype originates from a donor at least 40 years old with multiple myeloma. Sample: a population of CD138-negative cells sorted from bone marrow. The chain combines TRBV28 with TRBJ2-4; perhaps TRBD2 as D (7 bases). This CDR3 reads CASIGGLAKNIQYF. Written as DNA, the CDR3 is TGTGCCAGCATCGGGGGGCTAGCCAAAAACATTCAGTACTTC.